These T cell receptor beta chains were read from a single sample in a study of blood T cell repertoires in COVID-19. The data were produced by immunoSEQ multiplex PCR, yet TCRdb's version contains in-frame clones alone and is incomplete. The data hold around 300,000 clones, with roughly 86% observed a single time. What was sequenced was PBMCs or T cells enriched from blood (not recorded which). The receptors were sampled from a woman aged 30 to 39 who had recovered from COVID-19. CDR3s include the opening cysteine and the closing phenylalanine or tryptophan. A D gene is named only where the DNA matches it firmly. Part of the rows lack a size; the others show once, few, many or a class for expanded clones.

>TRBJ1-6|-|-|TRBV6-5
CASSPLGRADSPLHF
TGTGCCAGCAGTCCCCTAGGGAGGGCGGATTCACCCCTCCACTTT
>TRBJ1-2|TRBD1|many|TRBV9
CASSPGQESFTF
TGTGCCAGCAGCCCAGGACAGGAAAGCTTCACCTTC
>TRBJ2-1|TRBD2|-|TRBV9
CASSVGLAGAYNEQFF
TGTGCCAGCAGCGTAGGCCTGGCGGGAGCCTACAATGAGCAGTTCTTC
>TRBJ1-2|TRBD1|-|TRBV30
CASEQGAGGYTF
TGTGCCTCGGAGCAGGGGGCGGGCGGCTACACCTTC
>TRBJ2-5|TRBD2|few|TRBV7-3
CASSPWVSGRAVETQYF
TGTGCCAGCAGCCCTTGGGTTAGCGGGAGGGCCGTGGAGACCCAGTACTTC
>TRBJ2-5|-|-|TRBV11-3
CASSLVRGAETQYF
TGTGCCAGCAGCTTAGTCCGGGGGGCGGAGACCCAGTACTTC
>TRBJ2-1|-|-|TRBV7-3
CASSLRPLARHEQFF
TGTGCCAGCAGCTTACGGCCACTAGCAAGGCATGAGCAGTTCTTC
>TRBJ1-4|-|-|TRBV13
CASSSTGSREKLFF
TGTGCCAGCAGTAGTACAGGGAGCCGTGAAAAACTGTTTTTT
>TRBJ1-6|TRBD1|-|TRBV28
CAIDRGGYNSPLHF
TGTGCCATCGACAGGGGGGGGTACAATTCACCCCTCCACTTT
>TRBJ1-6|-|-|TRBV3-1/TRBV3-2
CASSLAWGEGSPLHF
TGTGCCAGCAGTCTAGCTTGGGGTGAGGGATCACCCCTCCACTTT
>TRBJ1-2|-|-|TRBV10-2
CASSESGTPHTF
TGCGCCAGCAGTGAGTCAGGGACACCCCACACCTTC